These 23 T cell receptor beta chains were sequenced from one sample in a study of OX40 agonist ivuxolimab in advanced cancers. Sequencing used immunoSEQ multiplex PCR; TCRdb keeps in-frame clones, though not all of them. The sample has under 25,000 clones; 78% are singletons. The sample here was CD4+ or CD8+ T cells sorted from blood, taken in a trial of the OX40 agonist ivuxolimab. These TCRs come from an adult with an advanced solid tumor such as melanoma, head and neck, liver or kidney cancer.

This CDR3 reads CASSLLGDEQFF. CDR3 DNA: TGTGCCAGCAGTCTACTGGGGGATGAGCAGTTCTTC. J is TRBJ2-1 and V is TRBV27; D tentatively fits TRBD1 or TRBD2 (5 bases each). Trimming removed 5 bases from V and 8 bases from J, with 10 bases in between. Germline V lookup: CDR1 MNHEY, CDR2 SMNVEV (reference sequence). This CDR3 comprises 12 residues.

The CDR3 DNA follows: TGTGCCTGGTCGGGCTCAGCGGGGGGAAGGGGCACAGATACGCAGTATTTT. Translating it yields CAWSGSAGGRGTDTQYF. The genes are TRBV30 and TRBJ2-3; 9 bases line up with TRBD2. The V and J ends lost 5 bases and 1 base, in that order; junction bases with no gene match: 13. The V gene's germline CDR1 is GTSNPN and CDR2 SVGIG (reference sequence). CDR3 length: 17 amino acids.

The rearrangement joins TRBV11-2 to TRBJ2-1; D call uncertain. Germline V gene sequence: CDR1 SGHAT, CDR2 FQNNGV. The CDR3 has 13 amino acids. The V end lost 1 base, the J end lost 2 bases, and 3 bases lay between the germline ends. CDR3 in DNA: TGTGCCAGCAGCTTAGGAGCCTACAATGAGCAGTTCTTC. Its translation: CASSLGAYNEQFF.

The genes are TRBV7-9 and TRBJ1-2; TRBD1 might be the D (5 bases). V lost 4 bases to trimming and J lost 4 bases, with 10 bases between them. This CDR3 spans 13 amino acids. From germline, CDR1 is SEHNR and CDR2 FQNEAQ (reference sequence). CDR3: CASSSTEFYGYTF. DNA for the CDR3: TGTGCCAGCAGCTCGACAGAGTTCTATGGCTACACCTTC.

This clone has only one observation. The chain links TRBV7-2 to TRBJ1-5, with 7 bases identical to TRBD1. The trim removed 4 bases at V and 0 bases at J, leaving 6 bases unmatched. CDR3 length: 16 amino acids. The germline V gene encodes CDR1 SGHTA and CDR2 FQGNSA. The CDR3 DNA sequence: TGTGCCAGCAGCTATGGGACAGTTCATAGCAATCAGCCCCAGCATTTT. Translated: CASSYGTVHSNQPQHF.

The V gene is TRBV9, the J gene TRBJ2-7, with TRBD1 identical over 7 bases. The CDR3 spans 14 residues. From germline, CDR1 is SGDLS and CDR2 YYNGEE. The trim removed 4 bases at V and 1 base at J, leaving 5 bases unmatched. The CDR3 reads CASSPKDRSYEQYF. The CDR3 bases are TGTGCCAGCAGCCCGAAGGACAGGTCCTACGAGCAGTACTTC.

The chain couples TRBV13 to TRBJ1-2; D not resolved. Trimming took 6 bases from V and 0 from J, leaving 2 bases between them. Germline V gene lookup returns CDR1 PRHDT and CDR2 FYEKMQ (reference sequence). CDR3 length equals 11 residues. The CDR3 nucleotides read TGTGCCAGCAGGACTAACTATGGCTACACCTTC. Translation gives CASRTNYGYTF.

The J gene is TRBJ2-1, the V gene TRBV10-2, with TRBD2 matching over 9 bases. V lost 8 bases, J lost 6 bases, and 8 bases stayed unmatched. Germline V gene data show CDR1 as WSHSY and CDR2 as SAAADI. This CDR3 is 14 amino acids long. CDR3 sequence reads: CASRRTSVSNEQFF. CDR3 bases: TGCGCCAGCCGCCGGACTAGCGTTTCCAATGAGCAGTTCTTC.

A few counts support this clone. The gene calls are TRBV7-9 and TRBJ2-7, with 12 nucleotides matching TRBD2. Germline V gives CDR1 SEHNR, CDR2 FQNEAQ (reference sequence). The CDR3 runs to 14 residues. Losses at the gene ends were 5 bases for V and 4 bases for J; bases not matched to a gene: 3. The CDR3 DNA is TGTGCCAGCAGCGCTGGACTAGCGGGATACGAGCAGTACTTC. It codes for CASSAGLAGYEQYF.

The rearrangement uses TRBV27 and TRBJ2-7; TRBD2 is a possible D gene (7 bases). V lost 2 bases, J lost 4 bases, and 18 bases lay in between. This CDR3 contains 16 residues. Germline V CDR1 and CDR2: MNHEY, SMNVEV (reference sequence). CDR3 in DNA: TGTGCCAGCAGTTTAAGGGGGGGGCAGGGAGTTTACGAGCAGTACTTC. Protein product: CASSLRGGQGVYEQYF.

The J gene is TRBJ1-2, the V gene TRBV6-5; D call uncertain. Germline loops: CDR1 MNHEY, CDR2 SVGAGI. This CDR3 has 13 amino acids. V lost 0 bases, J lost 5 bases, and 7 bases lay in between. The chain's CDR3 is CASSYSSQYGYTF. The CDR3 nucleotides are TGTGCCAGCAGTTACTCGAGTCAGTATGGCTACACCTTC.

The J gene is TRBJ2-2, the V gene TRBV27, with 11 bases aligning to TRBD2. CDR1 and CDR2 (germline): MNHEY, SMNVEV (reference sequence). The CDR3 has 15 residues. V trimming: 7 bases; J trimming: 4 bases; junction bases outside the gene matches: 5. This CDR3 is CASKELAGVTGELFF. Here the CDR3 DNA reads TGTGCCAGCAAGGAACTAGCGGGAGTCACCGGGGAGCTGTTTTTT.

This chain links TRBV6-6 with TRBJ2-7; the match to TRBD2 covers 10 bases. V shed 10 bases, J shed 1 base, and the junction held 4 bases outside the gene matches. The CDR3 runs to 13 residues. Germline assignment: CDR1 MNHNY and CDR2 SVGAGI (reference sequence). CDR3 nucleotide sequence: TGTGCCACCGCTAGCGGGGGATCCTACGAGCAGTACTTC. Protein product: CATASGGSYEQYF.

This chain links TRBV15 with TRBJ2-2; 7 bases are a match to TRBD2. After removal of 5 bases from V and 5 bases from J, the junction contained 8 bases not matched to a gene. The CDR3 has 15 residues. Germline V lookup: CDR1 LNHNV, CDR2 YYDKDF (reference sequence). The CDR3 is CATSPRRGGTGELFF. The CDR3 nucleotides are TGTGCCACCAGCCCCCGCCGCGGGGGAACCGGGGAGCTGTTTTTT. The variable domain in full, with the rest retrieved from reference TRBV15 and TRBJ2-2, is DAMVIQNPRYQVTQFGKPVTLSCSQTLNHNVMYWYQQKSSQAPKLLFHYYDKDFNNEADTPDNFQSRRPNTSFCFLDIRSPGLGDTAMYLCATSPRRGGTGELFFGEGSRLTVL.

The V gene is TRBV9, the J gene TRBJ2-7; a possible D gene is TRBD2 (7 bases). The CDR3 is 19 residues long. Trimming took 4 bases from V and 2 from J, leaving 28 bases between them. Looked up from germline, CDR1 is SGDLS and CDR2 is YYNGEE. CDR3 in DNA: TGTGCCAGCAGCCCCCGTGAGTGGGCGGGGGCCGTATATCCCTACGAGCAGTACTTC. This gives the protein CASSPREWAGAVYPYEQYF.

The chain is built from TRBV28 and TRBJ2-7; D might be TRBD2 (5 bases). This CDR3 has 13 amino acids. The ends were cut back, 5 bases at V and 2 bases at J, with 10 bases in the middle. CDR1 MDHEN and CDR2 SYDVKM come from the germline V gene. The CDR3: CASSPERAYEQYF. CDR3 nucleotide sequence: TGTGCCAGCAGTCCTGAGAGGGCCTACGAGCAGTACTTC.

The chain has TRBV7-9 and TRBJ2-5; 11 positions match TRBD2. The CDR3 is made up of 15 amino acids. The V gene end was trimmed by 3 bases and the J gene end by 2 bases; junction bases not matched to a gene: 2. Germline lookup yields CDR1 SEHNR and CDR2 FQNEAQ (reference sequence). The CDR3 region has the DNA TGTGCCAGCAGCTTTAGCGGGAGGGAACAAGAGACCCAGTACTTC. Translated: CASSFSGREQETQYF.

J is TRBJ1-1 and V is TRBV19; 7 bases are shared with TRBD1. This CDR3 is 14 amino acids long. CDR1 LNHDA and CDR2 SQIVND come from the germline V gene (reference sequence). Trimming cost V 6 bases and J 0 bases; bases outside gene matches: 4. CDR3 coding DNA: TGTGCCAGTAGCCCGACAGGGTTGAACACTGAAGCTTTCTTT. Protein sequence: CASSPTGLNTEAFF.

The chain recombines TRBV19 with TRBJ2-3; no definite D call. From germline, CDR1 is LNHDA and CDR2 SQIVND (reference sequence). V lost 6 bases to trimming and J lost 0 bases, with 7 bases between them. The CDR3 is made up of 13 amino acids. The CDR3 reads CASSRSSTDTQYF. CDR3 sequence (DNA): TGTGCCAGTAGCAGATCTAGCACAGATACGCAGTATTTT.

The chain recombines TRBV13 with TRBJ2-1; 8 nucleotides match TRBD2. The J segment lost 5 bases and the V segment lost 8 bases, leaving 14 bases of the junction unmatched. Germline CDR1 PRHDT, CDR2 FYEKMQ (reference sequence). The CDR3 sequence is 16 residues long. CDR3 bases: TGTGCCAGCTTTGTTAGCCCTCGGGGGGGAGACAATGAGCAGTTCTTC. Protein product: CASFVSPRGGDNEQFF.

This clone was seen a handful of times. The V and J genes are TRBV7-9 and TRBJ1-5; no definite D call. CDR1 and CDR2 from the germline V gene are SEHNR and FQNEAQ (reference sequence). The CDR3 totals 14 residues. Trimming pared 1 base from V and 3 bases from J, leaving 7 bases between. In nucleotides, the CDR3 is TGTGCCAGCAGCTTAGACGGTTTCAATCAGCCCCAGCATTTT. Its protein product is CASSLDGFNQPQHF.

The chain is built from TRBV7-8 and TRBJ2-7, with D unresolved. The germline V gene encodes CDR1 SGHVS and CDR2 FQNEAQ. This CDR3 region has 12 residues. Trimming pared 3 bases from V and 3 bases from J, leaving 6 bases between. CDR3 sequence reads: CASSLGSYEQYF. CDR3 DNA: TGTGCCAGCAGCTTGGGCAGCTACGAGCAGTACTTC.

The V call is TRBV6-5, the J call TRBJ1-1; perhaps TRBD1 as D (6 bases). Germline CDR1 MNHEY, CDR2 SVGAGI. V was trimmed by 7 bases and J by 6 bases, leaving 18 bases between them. The CDR3 length is 14 residues. CDR3 sequence: CASTPNDRFAEAFF. For the CDR3, the DNA is TGTGCCAGCACCCCGAACGACAGGTTCGCTGAAGCTTTCTTT.